These 7 T cell receptor beta chains originate from one sample sequenced in a study of Tregs in tolerant kidney transplant recipients. Sequencing was performed with immunoSEQ multiplex PCR; in TCRdb, only in-frame clones are kept and a portion is missing. The table for this sample gives roughly 50,000 clones. Sequenced here: CD4+ T cells from blood, sampled before the transplant. Receptors were obtained from a human donor who received a combined kidney and bone marrow transplant.

A note on this clone: Coverage ceases 3 residues before the CDR3 finishes, and the germline J gene fills in the end. V usage is TRBV7-2 and J usage is TRBJ1-2, with a weak D call TRBD1 (6 bases). Germline assignment: CDR1 SGHTA and CDR2 FQGNSA. The CDR3 runs 14 residues. V shed 1 base and J shed 6 bases, with 12 bases lying between them. The CDR3 DNA, read in part, is TGTGCCAGCAGCTTAGTGCCAGGGGTGGATGGC. Its protein is CASSLVPGVDG. The whole CDR3 protein reads CASSLVPGVDGYTF. The full variable domain, with the rest looked up from reference TRBV7-2 and TRBJ1-2, is GAGVSQSPSNKVTEKGKDVELRCDPISGHTALYWYRQSLGQGLEFLIYFQGNSAPDKSGLPSDRFSAERTGGSVSTLTIQRTQQEDSAVYLCASSLVPGVDGYTFGSGTRLTVV.

Incomplete CDR3 DNA: TGTGCCAGCACGGTGGACACCCCATACTATGGC. Its protein product is CASTVDTPYYG. The whole CDR3 reads CASTVDTPYYGYTF. The V gene is TRBV2, the J gene TRBJ1-2; TRBD1 is a possible D gene (5 bases). The read comes to an end 3 residues before the CDR3 does, leaving the germline J gene to fill in the end. The CDR3 has 14 residues. Germline lookup yields CDR1 SNHLY and CDR2 FYNNEI. Trimming cost V 7 bases and J 3 bases, with 15 bases left between them.

With respect to this clone: The read terminates 3 residues before the CDR3 end, so the remaining end is supplied by the germline J gene. This rearrangement joins TRBV7-2 to TRBJ2-5, with a tentative D call TRBD2 (6 bases). V gave up 1 base and J gave up 2 bases, with 8 bases separating them. Germline V gene sequence: CDR1 SGHTA, CDR2 FQGNSA. This CDR3 has 14 amino acids. CDR3 protein: CASSLERAQETQYF. The CDR3 bases that were read are TGTGCCAGCAGCTTAGAGCGGGCACAAGAGACC.

Concerning this clone itself: The missing CDR3 end, 3 residues past where the read stops, is filled in from the germline J gene. The chain uses TRBV2 and TRBJ2-5; 8 positions match TRBD1. There are 14 residues in the CDR3. V lost 5 bases, J lost 2 bases, and 4 bases stayed unmatched. Germline V CDR1 and CDR2: SNHLY, FYNNEI. The CDR3 loop is CASSRDRRQETQYF. The covered CDR3 bases are TGTGCCAGCAGTAGGGACAGGCGGCAAGAGACC. The whole variable domain, remainder taken from reference TRBV2 and TRBJ2-5, is EPEVTQTPSHQVTQMGQEVILRCVPISNHLYFYWYRQILGQKVEFLVSFYNNEISEKSEIFDDQFSVERPDGSNFTLKIRSTKLEDSAMYFCASSRDRRQETQYFGPGTRLLVL.

On this clone: With the read ending 3 residues before the CDR3 end, the germline J gene is used to fill in that end. The V call is TRBV5-1, the J call TRBJ2-3, with 9 positions matching TRBD2. Unmatched junction bases numbered 5, after V lost 2 bases and J lost 1 base. The CDR3 extends over 16 amino acids. Germline V CDR1 and CDR2: SGHRS, YFSETQ. The CDR3 bases that were read are TGCGCCAGCAGCTTTCTTAGCGGGGGACGCACAGATACG. It translates to CASSFLSGGRTDT. From start to end, the CDR3 is CASSFLSGGRTDTQYF.

As regards this clone: The read finishes 3 residues shy of the CDR3 end, and the germline J gene is used to complete it. The chain carries TRBV20-1 and TRBJ2-6; no definite D call. Deletions cut 3 bases from V and 0 bases from J, with 6 bases between. From germline, CDR1 is DFQATT and CDR2 SNEGSKA (reference sequence). This CDR3 is built from 14 residues. CDR3 DNA (partial): TGCAGTGCTAGTTGGCCCTCTGGGGCCAACGTC. This gives the protein CSASWPSGANV. The CDR3 in its entirety is CSASWPSGANVLTF.

Points on this clone: The CDR3 end is not reached by the read, which stops 3 residues before it; the germline J gene fills it in. The chain has TRBV5-1 and TRBJ1-3; D not resolved. Between the trimmed V and J ends, which lost 0 bases and 0 bases, there was a span of 13 bases. Germline assignment: CDR1 SGHRS and CDR2 YFSETQ. The CDR3 totals 17 residues. The sequenced CDR3 bases are TGCGCCAGCAGCTTGGGGGTAGGACTGCTCTCTGGAAACACC. Protein product: CASSLGVGLLSGNT. The entire CDR3 is CASSLGVGLLSGNTIYF.